The present T cell receptor (beta chain) was sequenced within a study of blood T cells in healthy people across ages. The CDR3 length is 14 residues. Germline-derived CDR1 and CDR2 are DFQATT and SNEGSKA (reference sequence). Combining a sample-barcoded 5' primer with a J-beta primer mix, a second PCR ran for roughly 7 to 12 cycles. TCRdb processed the 5' RACE reads anew with MiXCR; each CDR3 protein has one entry. Of more than 700,000 distinct CDR3 sequences in the sample, more than 35% were seen once. About this clonotype itself: A much larger clone differs from this one at a single base, so this may be a read error.

V and J are TRBV20-1 and TRBJ2-5; 12 positions match TRBD2. The J call may not be correct, given that the DNA end is closer to TRBJ2-7. The sample taken for sequencing was blood. The clonotype originates from a man older than 75 in good health. The DNA of the CDR3 is TGCAGTGTCTCCCGACTAGCGGGAGCGTACGAGCAGTACTTC. It specifies CSVSRLAGAYEQYF.